This T cell receptor (beta chain) emerged from a study of cytomegalovirus exposure and HLA in healthy donors. Deletions cut 8 bases from V and 5 bases from J, with 15 bases between. This CDR3 is built from 13 residues. Germline-derived CDR1 and CDR2 are MNHEY and SVGAGI. Points on this clone: Its antigen remains unidentified.

Study-wide results and caveats: Later analysis revealed greater clonal expansion in HLA-associated TCR beta chains than in equally common others.

With 60 Vbeta and 13 Jbeta primers, the PCR was carried out. The data were produced by immunoSEQ multiplex PCR, yet TCRdb's version contains in-frame clones alone and is incomplete. The table lists about 200,000 clones, 80% to 85% of them singletons. This sequence was found in a woman in her fifties or sixties in good health and CMV-seropositive. The sequencing sample was made of PBMCs. The chain has TRBV6-5 and TRBJ1-1, with D maybe TRBD1 (5 bases). The CDR3 is CASHSTVRTEAFF. In DNA, the CDR3 is TGTGCCAGCCATTCGACAGTTCGGACTGAAGCTTTCTTT.